Listed below are T cell receptor beta chains from one sample, sequenced in a study of blood T cell repertoires in COVID-19. Produced via immunoSEQ multiplex PCR; TCRdb's table is partial and in-frame only. The sample contains approximately 210,000 clones, approximately 79% of which appear only once. Sequenced: peripheral blood. Receptor source: a human donor in a cohort sampled during active COVID-19. Each CDR3 is given with its conserved first and last residue. Fields, in order: J gene, clone size, V gene, D gene, CDR3 DNA, CDR3 protein. A D gene is named only where the DNA matches it firmly. For some rows the clone size is stated as once, few or many, or as a class when expanded; others skip it.

TRBJ2-7	once	TRBV6-6	TRBD1	TGTGCCAGCACCCCCTTCGGGACAGGCTCCTACGAGCAGTACTTC	CASTPFGTGSYEQYF
TRBJ2-3	NA	TRBV3-1/TRBV3-2	NA	TGTGCCAGCAGCCAAGAATTTGCTAGCGAGGACACAGATACGCAGTATTTT	CASSQEFASEDTDTQYF
TRBJ2-3	NA	TRBV19	TRBD2	TGTGCCAGTAGTATCGTTCCTAGCGGGAACAGGGTAACGCAGTATTTT	CASSIVPSGNRVTQYF
TRBJ2-5	NA	TRBV12-3/TRBV12-4	NA	TGTGCCAGCAGTTCCCGGCACAGGGAGACCCAGTACTTC	CASSSRHRETQYF
TRBJ2-1	NA	TRBV3-1/TRBV3-2	NA	TGTGCCAGCAGCCCAGCGGGCGGATATATGGATGAGCAGTTCTTC	CASSPAGGYMDEQFF
TRBJ2-5	few	TRBV11-2	NA	TGTGCCAGCAGCTTAATGAGTCGAGGAGCCCAGTACTTC	CASSLMSRGAQYF
TRBJ1-5	NA	TRBV13	TRBD1	TGTGCCAGCCCCGACAGGGGCAATCAGCCCCAGCATTTT	CASPDRGNQPQHF
TRBJ1-2	NA	TRBV20-1	NA	TGCAGTGCGGTGAGGGCGTATGGCTACACCTTC	CSAVRAYGYTF
TRBJ1-1	NA	TRBV19	TRBD1	TGTGCCAGTACCCCCCGGAGGGGGCTAGGGGATGAAGCTTTCTTT	CASTPRRGLGDEAFF
TRBJ1-1	NA	TRBV20-1	NA	TGCAGTGCTAGGAGGGCTGAAGCTTTCTTT	CSARRAEAFF
TRBJ2-1	NA	TRBV11-3	TRBD2	TGTGCCAGCAGCTCCACTGCGGGAGCTTACAATGAGCAGTTCTTC	CASSSTAGAYNEQFF
TRBJ2-7	NA	TRBV5-5	TRBD2	TGTGCCAGCAGCTTGGGACTAGCGGTCTCCTACGAGCAGTACTTC	CASSLGLAVSYEQYF
TRBJ2-6	NA	TRBV25-1	NA	TGTGCCAGCAGTGTTACAGGGACCGGGGCCAACGTCCTGACTTTC	CASSVTGTGANVLTF
TRBJ2-5	NA	TRBV7-9	TRBD2	TGTGCCAGCGTTGGTGGGACCAAGCGACTAGCGGAAGAGACCCAGTACTTC	CASVGGTKRLAEETQYF
TRBJ1-1	NA	TRBV15	TRBD1	TGTGCCACCAGCAGAGGACAGGGAACCCTGAACACTGAAGCTTTCTTT	CATSRGQGTLNTEAFF
TRBJ1-2	few	TRBV5-8	TRBD1	TGTGCCAGCAGCCAGACAGGGGGCGGCTATGGCTACACCTTC	CASSQTGGGYGYTF
TRBJ1-3	NA	TRBV5-1	NA	TGCGCCAGCAGCTTTACTACAGGGCTCGGAAACACCATATATTTT	CASSFTTGLGNTIYF
TRBJ2-1	once	TRBV24-1	NA	TGTGCCACCAGTGATTTGGGGGGGAGTGGTGAGCAGTTCTTC	CATSDLGGSGEQFF
TRBJ2-7	NA	TRBV11-2	TRBD2	TGTGCCAGCAGCCCAGTAGCGGGCCCCGGTTCCTACGAGCAGTACTTC	CASSPVAGPGSYEQYF
TRBJ1-6	once	TRBV30	TRBD1	TGTGCCTGGAGCAATGGACAGGGACGGAATTCACCCCTCCACTTT	CAWSNGQGRNSPLHF
TRBJ2-7	NA	TRBV28	NA	TGTGCCAGCAGATCGTCGCCGGGACAAAAGTCCTGGGAGCAGTACTTC	CASRSSPGQKSWEQYF
TRBJ2-3	once	TRBV15	NA	TGTGCCACCAGCAGGCGGGACAGCTATAAGCAGTATTTT	CATSRRDSYKQYF
TRBJ1-2	NA	TRBV4-3	TRBD1	TGCGCCAGCAGCCAAGGGGACAGGAGAGGCTACACCTTC	CASSQGDRRGYTF
TRBJ2-6	once	TRBV25-1	NA	TGTGCCAGCAGTCTCAGGGGATCTGGGGCCAACGTCCTGACTTTC	CASSLRGSGANVLTF
TRBJ2-7	NA	TRBV7-9	TRBD2	TGTGCCAGCAGCTCCCGAGGACTAGCGGGATGGGGCTCCTACGAGCAGTACTTC	CASSSRGLAGWGSYEQYF
TRBJ1-1	NA	TRBV7-3	NA	TGTGCCAGCAGCTTAACTTCCGCTACCATGAACACTGAAGCTTTCTTT	CASSLTSATMNTEAFF
TRBJ2-1	once	TRBV5-4	NA	TGTGCCAGCAGCCAGGGGAGTCGTTGGGATGAGCAGTTCTTC	CASSQGSRWDEQFF
TRBJ2-2	NA	TRBV5-1	NA	TGCGCCAGCAGCCTCTGGACCGCTCGGGGCGGGGAGCTGTTTTTT	CASSLWTARGGELFF
TRBJ1-2	NA	TRBV27	TRBD1	TGTGCCAGCAGGGGGGGACAGGGGGCAGTTGGCTACACCTTC	CASRGGQGAVGYTF
TRBJ2-3	NA	TRBV10-3	TRBD2	TGTGCCATCAGTGACTCGAGCGGGAGGGCCCTAAATACGCAGTATTTT	CAISDSSGRALNTQYF
TRBJ1-2	NA	TRBV5-1	NA	TGCGCCAGCAGCCCCGGCAGGCCGGGAGGCTACACCTTC	CASSPGRPGGYTF
TRBJ2-7	NA	TRBV7-2	TRBD2	TGTGCCAGCAGCGTGCACGCGGGGGATACCACCTACGAGCAGTACTTC	CASSVHAGDTTYEQYF
TRBJ1-2	few	TRBV5-6	TRBD1	TGTGCCAGCAGGTACAGGGGGACCGTCTATGGCTACACCTTC	CASRYRGTVYGYTF
TRBJ2-3	NA	TRBV5-4	TRBD2	TGTGCCAGCAGCTTGCGAGTAGCGGGAGTAGATACGCAGTATTTT	CASSLRVAGVDTQYF
TRBJ2-7	NA	TRBV6-5	TRBD1	TGTGCCAGCAGGGCGACAGGGGGCGCGGGCGAGCAGTACTTC	CASRATGGAGEQYF
TRBJ1-1	NA	TRBV24-1	TRBD1	TGTGCCACCAGTGATTCAGGGGGAACCACTGAAGCTTTCTTT	CATSDSGGTTEAFF
TRBJ2-7	NA	TRBV5-6	NA	TGTGCCAGCAGCTTGGTCCACTACGAGCAGTACTTC	CASSLVHYEQYF
TRBJ2-3	NA	TRBV25-1	NA	TGTGCCAGCAGTGCCCTGACCACAAACGGGGCAGATACGCAGTATTTT	CASSALTTNGADTQYF
TRBJ2-7	NA	TRBV6-5	TRBD1	TGTGCCAGCAGTTACTCAGGACAGGGGGGGTTTGGGCAGTACTTC	CASSYSGQGGFGQYF
TRBJ1-2	NA	TRBV28	NA	TGTGCCAGCAGTTTATCCGGCTATGGCTACACCTTC	CASSLSGYGYTF
TRBJ1-2	few	TRBV4-3	TRBD1	TGCGCCAGCAGCCAAACAGGGGCCGCCGAGAATGGCTACACCTTC	CASSQTGAAENGYTF
TRBJ2-1	NA	TRBV9	NA	TGTGCCAGCAGCGTAGGGGCGACTAGGGACAATGAGCAGTTCTTC	CASSVGATRDNEQFF
TRBJ1-2	NA	TRBV28	TRBD1	TGTGCCAGCAGTTTATTGGGACAGGGGGCTCGGGGCCGCTATGGCTACACCTTC	CASSLLGQGARGRYGYTF
TRBJ1-2	once	TRBV19	NA	TGTGCCAGTAGTATAGGAGCGGAAGGCTACACCTTC	CASSIGAEGYTF